Sequencing of this T cell receptor (beta chain) was carried out in a study of shared clonotypes between healthy human individuals. The CDR3 loop spans 16 amino acids. V trimming: 4 bases; J trimming: 2 bases; junction bases outside the gene matches: 6. Germline V gives CDR1 SGHTS, CDR2 YDEGEE. Clones were sequenced by immunoSEQ multiplex PCR, and TCRdb holds only the in-frame ones, with some missing. The sample yields millions of clones, just over 90% seen once. Memory CD4+ cells were the fraction left after CD45RA+ naive selection. The clonotype comes from a man between 18 and 29 years old in good health. Sequenced sample: naive CD4+ T cells sorted from blood. Regarding subset: CD45RA+ positively selected. The chain has TRBV5-8 and TRBJ2-3, with 11 nucleotides matching TRBD2. CDR3 nucleotide sequence: TGTGCCAGCAGCCCCGGACTAGCGGGTGCCACAGATACGCAGTATTTT. It translates to CASSPGLAGATDTQYF.